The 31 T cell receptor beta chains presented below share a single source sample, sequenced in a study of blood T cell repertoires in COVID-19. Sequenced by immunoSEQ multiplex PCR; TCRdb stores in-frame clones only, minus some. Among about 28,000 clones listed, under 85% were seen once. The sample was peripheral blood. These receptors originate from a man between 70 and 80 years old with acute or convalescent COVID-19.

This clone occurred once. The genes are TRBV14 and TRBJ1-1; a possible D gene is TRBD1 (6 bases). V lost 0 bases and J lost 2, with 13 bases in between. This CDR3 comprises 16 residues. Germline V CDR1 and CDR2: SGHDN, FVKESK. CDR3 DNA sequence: TGTGCCAGCAGCCAAGATCCCTCAGGGGTAAACACTGAAGCTTTCTTT. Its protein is CASSQDPSGVNTEAFF.

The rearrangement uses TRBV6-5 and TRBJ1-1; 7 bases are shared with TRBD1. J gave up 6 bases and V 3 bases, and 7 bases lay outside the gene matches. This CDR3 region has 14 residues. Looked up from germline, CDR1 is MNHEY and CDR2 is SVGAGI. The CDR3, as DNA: TGTGCCAGCAGTTATCCGGACAGGCTTCCTGAAGCTTTCTTT. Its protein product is CASSYPDRLPEAFF.

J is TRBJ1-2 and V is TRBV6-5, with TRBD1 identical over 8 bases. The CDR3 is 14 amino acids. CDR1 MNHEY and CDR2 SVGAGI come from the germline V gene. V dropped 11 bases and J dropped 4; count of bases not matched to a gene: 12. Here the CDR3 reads CAATSGTGSYGYTF. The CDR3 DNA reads TGTGCCGCCACGTCGGGGACAGGTAGCTATGGCTACACCTTC.

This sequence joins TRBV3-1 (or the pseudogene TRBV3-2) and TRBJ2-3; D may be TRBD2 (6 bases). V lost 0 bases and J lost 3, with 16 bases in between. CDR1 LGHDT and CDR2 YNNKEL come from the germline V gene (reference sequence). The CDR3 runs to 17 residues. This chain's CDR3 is CASSQELGGGGTDTQYF. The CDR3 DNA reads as TGTGCCAGCAGCCAAGAATTGGGGGGAGGTGGAACAGATACGCAGTATTTT.

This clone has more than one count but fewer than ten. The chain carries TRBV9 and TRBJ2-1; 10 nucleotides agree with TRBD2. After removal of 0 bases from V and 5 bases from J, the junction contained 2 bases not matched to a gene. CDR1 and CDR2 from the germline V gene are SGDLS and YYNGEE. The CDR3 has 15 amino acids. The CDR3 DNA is TGTGCCAGCAGCGTAGCAACTAGCGGGAACAATGAGCAGTTCTTC. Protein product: CASSVATSGNNEQFF.

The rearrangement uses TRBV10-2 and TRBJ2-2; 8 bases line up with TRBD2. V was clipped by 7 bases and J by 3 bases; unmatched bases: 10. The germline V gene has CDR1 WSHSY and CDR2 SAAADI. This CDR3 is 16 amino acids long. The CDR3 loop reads CASKRSLLADTGELFF. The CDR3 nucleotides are TGCGCCAGCAAAAGGTCCCTACTAGCGGACACCGGGGAGCTGTTTTTT.

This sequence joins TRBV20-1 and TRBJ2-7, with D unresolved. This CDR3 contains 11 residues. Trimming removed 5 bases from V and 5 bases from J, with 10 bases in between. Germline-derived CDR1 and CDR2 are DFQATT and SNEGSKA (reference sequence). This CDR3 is CSAAVAHEQYF. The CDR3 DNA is TGCAGTGCTGCGGTAGCCCACGAGCAGTACTTC.

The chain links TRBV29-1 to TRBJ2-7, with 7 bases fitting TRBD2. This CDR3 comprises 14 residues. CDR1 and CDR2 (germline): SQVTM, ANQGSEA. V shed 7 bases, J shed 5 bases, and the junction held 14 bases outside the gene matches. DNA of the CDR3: TGCAGCGCCGCCCTCAGCGGGGCTAGCGACGAGCAGTACTTC. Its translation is CSAALSGASDEQYF.

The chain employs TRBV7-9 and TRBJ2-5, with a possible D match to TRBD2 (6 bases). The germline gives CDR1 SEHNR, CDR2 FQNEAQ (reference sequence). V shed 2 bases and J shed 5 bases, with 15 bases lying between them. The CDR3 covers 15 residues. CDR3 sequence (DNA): TGTGCCAGCAGCTTATTTGGCGGGGCGGAGGAGACCCAGTACTTC. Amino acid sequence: CASSLFGGAEETQYF.

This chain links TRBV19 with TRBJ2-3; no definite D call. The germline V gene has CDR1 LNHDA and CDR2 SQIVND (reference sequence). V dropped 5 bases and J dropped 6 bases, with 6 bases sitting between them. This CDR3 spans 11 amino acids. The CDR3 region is CASSRRDTQYF. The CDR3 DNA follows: TGTGCCAGTAGTCGGCGGGATACGCAGTATTTT. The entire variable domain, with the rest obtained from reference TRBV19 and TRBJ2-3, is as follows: DGGITQSPKYLFRKEGQNVTLSCEQNLNHDAMYWYRQDPGQGLRLIYYSQIVNDFQKGDIAEGYSVSREKKESFPLTVTSAQKNPTAFYLCASSRRDTQYFGPGTRLTVL.

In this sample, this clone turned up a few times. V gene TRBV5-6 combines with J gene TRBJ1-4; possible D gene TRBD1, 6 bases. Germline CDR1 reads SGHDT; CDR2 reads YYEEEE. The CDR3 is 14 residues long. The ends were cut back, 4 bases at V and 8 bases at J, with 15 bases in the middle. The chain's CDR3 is CASSHRSTGEKLFF. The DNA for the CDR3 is TGTGCCAGCAGCCACCGATCGACAGGAGAAAAACTGTTTTTT.

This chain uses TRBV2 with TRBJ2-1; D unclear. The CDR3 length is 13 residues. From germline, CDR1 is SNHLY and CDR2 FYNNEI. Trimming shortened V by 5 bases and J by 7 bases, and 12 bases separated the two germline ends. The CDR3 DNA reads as TGTGCCAGCAGTACTCGCCTTCCGAATGAGCAGTTCTTC. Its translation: CASSTRLPNEQFF.

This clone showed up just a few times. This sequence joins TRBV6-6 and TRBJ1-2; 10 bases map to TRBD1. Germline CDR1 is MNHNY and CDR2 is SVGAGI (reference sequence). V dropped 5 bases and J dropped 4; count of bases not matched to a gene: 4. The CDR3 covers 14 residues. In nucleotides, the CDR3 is TGTGCCAGCAGTACGACAGGGGGCGGCTATGGCTACACCTTC. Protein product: CASSTTGGGYGYTF.

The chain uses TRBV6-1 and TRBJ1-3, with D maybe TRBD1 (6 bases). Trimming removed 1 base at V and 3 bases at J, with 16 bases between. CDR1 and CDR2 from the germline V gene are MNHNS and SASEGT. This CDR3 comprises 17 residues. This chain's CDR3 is CASSEGGARGVGNTIYF. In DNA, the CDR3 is TGTGCCAGCAGTGAAGGAGGGGCCAGGGGAGTTGGAAACACCATATATTTT.

The CDR3 sequence is CAWRGYNNSPLHF. The CDR3 coding sequence is TGTGCCTGGAGGGGCTATAATAATTCACCCCTCCACTTT. The chain combines TRBV30 with TRBJ1-6, with no clear D. Trimming took off 3 bases at V and 5 bases at J, with 8 bases between the two ends. The CDR3 contains 13 residues. From germline, CDR1 is GTSNPN and CDR2 SVGIG (reference sequence).

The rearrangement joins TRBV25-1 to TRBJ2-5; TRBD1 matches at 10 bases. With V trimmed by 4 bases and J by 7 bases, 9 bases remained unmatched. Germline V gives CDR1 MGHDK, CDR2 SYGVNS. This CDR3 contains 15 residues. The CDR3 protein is CASSGRTGGQWTQYF. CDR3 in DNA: TGTGCCAGCAGTGGCAGGACAGGGGGACAATGGACCCAGTACTTC.

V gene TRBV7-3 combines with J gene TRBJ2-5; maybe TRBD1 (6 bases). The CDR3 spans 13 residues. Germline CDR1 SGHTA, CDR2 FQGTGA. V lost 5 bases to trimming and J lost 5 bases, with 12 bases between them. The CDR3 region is CASSRGQLETQYF. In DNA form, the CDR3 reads TGTGCCAGCAGCCGAGGACAGTTGGAGACCCAGTACTTC.

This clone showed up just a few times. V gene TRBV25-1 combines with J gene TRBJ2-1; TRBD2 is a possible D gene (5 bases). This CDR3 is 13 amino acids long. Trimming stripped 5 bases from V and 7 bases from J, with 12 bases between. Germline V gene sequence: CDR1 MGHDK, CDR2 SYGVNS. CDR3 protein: CASSFSPGNEQFF. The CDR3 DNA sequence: TGTGCCAGCAGTTTCTCCCCGGGGAATGAGCAGTTCTTC.

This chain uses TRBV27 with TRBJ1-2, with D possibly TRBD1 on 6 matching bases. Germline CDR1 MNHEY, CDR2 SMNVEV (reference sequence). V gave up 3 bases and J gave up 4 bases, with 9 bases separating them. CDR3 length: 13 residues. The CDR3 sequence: CASSLTGGYGYTF. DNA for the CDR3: TGTGCCAGCAGTTTGACAGGTGGCTATGGCTACACCTTC.

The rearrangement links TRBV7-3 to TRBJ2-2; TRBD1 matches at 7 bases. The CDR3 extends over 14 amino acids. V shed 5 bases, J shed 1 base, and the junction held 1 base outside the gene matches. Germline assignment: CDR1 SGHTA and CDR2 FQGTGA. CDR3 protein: CASSRGQNTGELFF. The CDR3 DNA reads TGTGCCAGCAGCAGGGGGCAGAACACCGGGGAGCTGTTTTTT.

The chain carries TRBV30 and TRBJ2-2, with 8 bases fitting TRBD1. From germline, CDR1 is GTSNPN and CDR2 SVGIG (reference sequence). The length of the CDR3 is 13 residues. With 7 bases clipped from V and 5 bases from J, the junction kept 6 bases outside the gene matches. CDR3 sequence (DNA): TGTGCCTCAACCAGGGGGCATACCGGGGAGCTGTTTTTT. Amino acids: CASTRGHTGELFF.

The CDR3 reads CATSSALQGVYEQYF. The CDR3, as DNA: TGTGCCACCAGCAGTGCCTTACAGGGGGTGTACGAGCAGTACTTC. V and J are TRBV15 and TRBJ2-7, with 8 positions matching TRBD1. Germline V gene data show CDR1 as LNHNV and CDR2 as YYDKDF (reference sequence). There are 15 residues in the CDR3. J was trimmed by 4 bases and V by 3 bases; bases with no gene match: 8.

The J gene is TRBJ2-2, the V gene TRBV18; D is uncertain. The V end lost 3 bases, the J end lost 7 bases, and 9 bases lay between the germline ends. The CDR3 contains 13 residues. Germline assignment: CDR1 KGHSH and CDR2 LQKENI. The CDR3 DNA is TGTGCCAGCTCACCTATCCACGGCGGGGAGCTGTTTTTT. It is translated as CASSPIHGGELFF.

CDR3: CASSYEFSGLPTGELFF. The CDR3 DNA is TGTGCCAGCAGCTACGAATTTAGCGGGTTACCTACCGGGGAGCTGTTTTTT. The chain links TRBV5-4 to TRBJ2-2; the match to TRBD2 covers 7 bases. J was trimmed by 5 bases and V by 3 bases; bases with no gene match: 13. This CDR3 is 17 amino acids long. Germline CDR1 reads SGHNT; CDR2 reads YYREEE (reference sequence).

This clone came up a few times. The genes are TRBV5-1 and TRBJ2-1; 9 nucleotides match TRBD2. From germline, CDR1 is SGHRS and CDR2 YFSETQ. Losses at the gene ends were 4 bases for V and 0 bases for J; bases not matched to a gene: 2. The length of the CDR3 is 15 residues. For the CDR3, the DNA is TGCGCCAGCAGCAGTAGCGGGAGCTCCTACAATGAGCAGTTCTTC. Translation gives CASSSSGSSYNEQFF.

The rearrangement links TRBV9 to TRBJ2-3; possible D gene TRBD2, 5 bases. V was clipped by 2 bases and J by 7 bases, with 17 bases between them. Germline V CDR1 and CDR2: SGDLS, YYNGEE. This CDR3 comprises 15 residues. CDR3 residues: CASSVEGLVRNTQYF. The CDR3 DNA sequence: TGTGCCAGCAGCGTCGAGGGCCTAGTTCGGAATACGCAGTATTTT.

The DNA for the CDR3 is TGTGCCAGCAGACCTTCAGGGGCTGGGAACTATGGCTACACCTTC. Protein product: CASRPSGAGNYGYTF. The chain couples TRBV28 to TRBJ1-2; tentatively, D is TRBD1 (6 bases). This CDR3 is 15 amino acids long. The germline V gene encodes CDR1 MDHEN and CDR2 SYDVKM. V lost 6 bases, J lost 2 bases, and 16 bases lay in between.

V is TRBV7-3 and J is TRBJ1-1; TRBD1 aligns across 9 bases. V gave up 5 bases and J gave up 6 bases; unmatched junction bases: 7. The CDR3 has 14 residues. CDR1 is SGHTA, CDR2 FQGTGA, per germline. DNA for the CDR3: TGTGCCAGCAGCGCAACCGGGACAGGGTCTGAAGCTTTCTTT. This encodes CASSATGTGSEAFF.

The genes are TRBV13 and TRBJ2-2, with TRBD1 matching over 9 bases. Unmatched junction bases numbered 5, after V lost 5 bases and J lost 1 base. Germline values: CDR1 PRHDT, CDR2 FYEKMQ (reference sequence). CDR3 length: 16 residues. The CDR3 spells CASSPRDRVNTGELFF. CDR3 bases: TGTGCCAGCAGCCCTCGGGACAGGGTGAACACCGGGGAGCTGTTTTTT.

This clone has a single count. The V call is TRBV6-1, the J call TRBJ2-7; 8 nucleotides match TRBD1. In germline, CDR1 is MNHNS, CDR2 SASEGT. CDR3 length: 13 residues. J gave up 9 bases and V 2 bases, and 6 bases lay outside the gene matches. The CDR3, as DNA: TGTGCCAGCAGTGAACAACAGGACAGGGCGCAGTACTTC. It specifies CASSEQQDRAQYF.

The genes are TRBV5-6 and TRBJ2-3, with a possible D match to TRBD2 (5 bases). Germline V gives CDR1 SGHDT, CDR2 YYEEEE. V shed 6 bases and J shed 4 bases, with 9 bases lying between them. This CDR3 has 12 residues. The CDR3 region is CASTRTADTQYF. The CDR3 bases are TGTGCCAGCACCAGGACTGCAGATACGCAGTATTTT.